This TCR beta chain came from a study of OX40 agonist ivuxolimab in advanced cancers. Study-level information: Cancers in dose escalation were hepatocellular, melanoma, renal cell and head and neck. Subjects had a mean age of about 57 years, with a range of 23 to 79; around 80% were male.

The CDR3 runs to 16 residues. Trimming took 3 bases from V and 6 from J, leaving 21 bases between them. CDR1 is LGHNA, CDR2 YSLEER, per germline. This clone has just one count. As yet, its antigen is unknown. Assay: immunoSEQ multiplex PCR; the TCRdb copy retains only in-frame clones and omits some. The sample consists of just under 85,000 clones, less than 85% of them appearing once. Findings and limits, study-wide: There were also nonresponders showing low normalized T-cell clonal expansion.

Patients had blood sampled at baseline and again on cycle 4 day 1 and cycle 7 day 1. The chain combines TRBV4-3 with TRBJ2-7, with a tentative D call TRBD2 (6 bases). The clonotype comes from an adult with an advanced solid tumor such as melanoma, head and neck, liver or kidney cancer. Sample: CD4+ or CD8+ T cells sorted from blood, taken in a trial of the OX40 agonist ivuxolimab. The CDR3 is CASSHIRASGVLEQYF. For the CDR3, the DNA is TGCGCCAGCAGCCATATCCGGGCCTCGGGGGTCCTCGAGCAGTACTTC.